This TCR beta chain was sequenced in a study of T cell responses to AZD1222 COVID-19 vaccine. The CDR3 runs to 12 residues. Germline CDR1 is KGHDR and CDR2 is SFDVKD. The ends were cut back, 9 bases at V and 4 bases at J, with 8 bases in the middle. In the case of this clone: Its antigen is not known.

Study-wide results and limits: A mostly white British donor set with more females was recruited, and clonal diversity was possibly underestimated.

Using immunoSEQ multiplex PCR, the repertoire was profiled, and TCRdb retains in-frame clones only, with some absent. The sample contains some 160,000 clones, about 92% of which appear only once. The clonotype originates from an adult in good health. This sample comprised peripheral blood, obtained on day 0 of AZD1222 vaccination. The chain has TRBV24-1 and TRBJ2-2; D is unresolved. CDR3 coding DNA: TGTGCCACCTCCTTGGGCACCGGGGAGCTGTTTTTT. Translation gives CATSLGTGELFF.